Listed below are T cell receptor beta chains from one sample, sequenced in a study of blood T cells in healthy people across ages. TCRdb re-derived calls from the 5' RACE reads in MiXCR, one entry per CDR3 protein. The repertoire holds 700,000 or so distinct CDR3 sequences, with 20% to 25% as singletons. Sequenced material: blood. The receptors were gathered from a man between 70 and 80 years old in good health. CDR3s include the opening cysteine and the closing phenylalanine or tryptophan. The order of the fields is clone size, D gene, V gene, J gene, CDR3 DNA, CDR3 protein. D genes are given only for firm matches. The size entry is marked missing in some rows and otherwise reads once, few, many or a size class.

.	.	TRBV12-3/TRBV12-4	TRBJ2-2	TGTGCCAGCAGCTGGTGGCAGTCGAACACCGGGGAGCTGTTTTTT	CASSWWQSNTGELFF
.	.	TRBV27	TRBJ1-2	TGTGCCAGCTCGGAGAGGATGGGTCTTAACTATGGCTACACCTTC	CASSERMGLNYGYTF
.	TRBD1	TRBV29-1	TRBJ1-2	TGCAGCGTGGACAAACAGGGGGCTTATCGGGGCTACACCTTC	CSVDKQGAYRGYTF
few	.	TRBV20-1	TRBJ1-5	TGCAGTGCACAGGGTTTCAATCAGCCCCAGCATTTT	CSAQGFNQPQHF
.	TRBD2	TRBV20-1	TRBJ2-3	TGCAGTGCTAGAGACCCCACTAGCGGGGCGCAGTATTTT	CSARDPTSGAQYF
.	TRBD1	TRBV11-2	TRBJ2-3	TGTGCCAGCAGGCCCACTCCCGGGACAGGGCTCACAGATACGCAGTATTTT	CASRPTPGTGLTDTQYF
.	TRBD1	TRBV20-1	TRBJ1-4	TGCAGTGCTAGAGGTCGGACAGGCGAAAAACTGTTTTTT	CSARGRTGEKLFF
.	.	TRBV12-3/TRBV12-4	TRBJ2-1	TGTGCCAGCAGTTTTCTTGGGTCTGAGCAGTTCTTC	CASSFLGSEQFF
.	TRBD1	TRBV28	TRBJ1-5	TGTGCCAGCAGCATTACCGGGACAGGGATTCAGCCCCAGCATTTT	CASSITGTGIQPQHF
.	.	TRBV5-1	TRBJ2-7	TGCGCCAGCAGCTTGGCCCCGGGGACTTACTACGAGCAGTACTTC	CASSLAPGTYYEQYF
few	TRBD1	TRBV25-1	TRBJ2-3	TGTGCCAGCCCTCTGGGACAGGGGGCATATCAGACAGATACGCAGTATTTT	CASPLGQGAYQTDTQYF
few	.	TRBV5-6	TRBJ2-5	TGTGCCAGCAGCTTGGTGACAGCTCTAACCCAGTACTTC	CASSLVTALTQYF
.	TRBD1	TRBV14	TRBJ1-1	TGTGCCAGCAGCCGGTACGGACAGGGAAGGACTGAAGCTTTCTTT	CASSRYGQGRTEAFF
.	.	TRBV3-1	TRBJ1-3	TGTGCCAGCAGCCAAGTTCCTGGGGACACCATATATTTT	CASSQVPGDTIYF
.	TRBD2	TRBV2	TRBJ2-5	TGTGCCAGCAGTGAATGGGCGAGCGGGGGAAAAGAGACCCAGTACTTC	CASSEWASGGKETQYF
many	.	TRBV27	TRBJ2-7	TGTGCCAGCAGTCGAACGGCCAACTACGAGCAGTACTTC	CASSRTANYEQYF
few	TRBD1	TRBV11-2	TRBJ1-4	TGTGCCAGCAGAGAGGACAGGGGGATGAGGGAAAAACTGTTTTTT	CASREDRGMREKLFF
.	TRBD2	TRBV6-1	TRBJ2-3	TGTGCCAGCAGCTTCGACTCCGGGACTAGCGGGGATACGCAGTATTTT	CASSFDSGTSGDTQYF
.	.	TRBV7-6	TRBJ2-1	TGTGCCAGCAGCCCAACATACGCGACGCTTTACTACAATGAGCAGTTCTTC	CASSPTYATLYYNEQFF
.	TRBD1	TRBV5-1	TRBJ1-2	TGCGCCAGCAGCATGGACAGGCTTTATGGCTACACCTTC	CASSMDRLYGYTF
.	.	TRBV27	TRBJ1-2	TGTGCCAGCAGTTCCGCGGCAGGGTTAGTCTATGGCTACACCTTC	CASSSAAGLVYGYTF
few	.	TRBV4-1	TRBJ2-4	TGCACCAGCAGCCAGCTCCGACTAGAAGGAGACATTCAGTACTTC	CTSSQLRLEGDIQYF
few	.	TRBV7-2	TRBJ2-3	TGTGCCAGCACCCCCCAACCGGGATCCCGCACAGATACGCAGTATTTT	CASTPQPGSRTDTQYF
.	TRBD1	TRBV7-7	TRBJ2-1	TGTGCCAGCAGCCTTGGACAGGGGGCGAATGATGAGCAGTTCTTC	CASSLGQGANDEQFF
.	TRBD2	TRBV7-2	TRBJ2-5	TGTGCCGGCAGCTTTGGGGGACTAGGCGAGACCCAGTACTTC	CAGSFGGLGETQYF
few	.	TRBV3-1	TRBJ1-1	TGTGCCAGCAGCCCGACGGCCGAACACGGAGCTTTCTTT	CASSPTAEHGAFF
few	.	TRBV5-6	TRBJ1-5	TGTGCCAGCAGCGCCGGGACTTTGGGGAAGCAGCCCCAGCATTTT	CASSAGTLGKQPQHF
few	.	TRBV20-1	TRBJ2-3	TGCAGTGCCCGAGGCCGGGTCGTGACAGATACGCAGTATTTT	CSARGRVVTDTQYF
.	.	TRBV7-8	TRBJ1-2	TGTGCCAGCAGCTTATTTGTCCAAACAGGGCATGGCTACACCTTC	CASSLFVQTGHGYTF
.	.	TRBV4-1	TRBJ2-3	TGCGCCAGCAGCCAAGAGAGCGCATCTAGCACAGATACGCAGTATTTT	CASSQESASSTDTQYF
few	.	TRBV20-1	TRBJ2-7	TGCAGTGCGTATGACAGCTATTCTATGGGCCAGTACTTC	CSAYDSYSMGQYF
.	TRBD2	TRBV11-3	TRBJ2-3	TGTGCCAGCAGCTCTTGGACTAGCGGGACCTTCACAGATACGCAGTATTTT	CASSSWTSGTFTDTQYF
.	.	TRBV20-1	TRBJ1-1	TGCAGTGCTAAAACGCCGGGGGAAAGAACTGAAGCTTTCTTT	CSAKTPGERTEAFF
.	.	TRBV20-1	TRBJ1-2	TGCAGTGCTAGAGATACCGGGCACTATGGCTACACCTTC	CSARDTGHYGYTF
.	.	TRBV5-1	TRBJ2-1	TGCGCCAGCAGCTTGGCCCCTGCCTATGAGCAGTTCTTC	CASSLAPAYEQFF
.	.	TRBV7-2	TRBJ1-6	TGTGCCAGCAGCCCCCCCTTGGCGGGACACTATAATTCACCCCTCCACTTT	CASSPPLAGHYNSPLHF
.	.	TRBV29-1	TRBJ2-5	TGCAGCGTTGAAGACATAGGGGGAGAGACCCAGTACTTC	CSVEDIGGETQYF
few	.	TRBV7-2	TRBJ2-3	TGTGCCAGCAGCTTAGTCCTTTTTGCTGATACACAGTATTTT	CASSLVLFADTQYF
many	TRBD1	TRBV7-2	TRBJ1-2	TGTGCCAGCAGCCCCTCTTGGGGGGGACAGGGGGCAGTCACCTTC	CASSPSWGGQGAVTF
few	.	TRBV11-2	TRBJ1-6	TGTGCCAGCAGCTTATCCAGCGGCAATTCACCCCTCCACTTT	CASSLSSGNSPLHF
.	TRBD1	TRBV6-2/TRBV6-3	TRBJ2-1	TGTGCCAGCACGGGGACAGGGAGGGGAAATGAGCAGTTCTTC	CASTGTGRGNEQFF
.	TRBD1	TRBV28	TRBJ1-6	TGTGCCAGCATTCTTGACAGGGATATCGGACCCCTCCACTTT	CASILDRDIGPLHF
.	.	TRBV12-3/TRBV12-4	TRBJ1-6	TGTGCCAGCAGTTTGACAGTGCCCTCCCTCCACTTT	CASSLTVPSLHF
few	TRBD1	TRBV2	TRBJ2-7	TGTGCCAGCAGCGGACAGGGGGCGAACCACGAGCAGTACTTC	CASSGQGANHEQYF
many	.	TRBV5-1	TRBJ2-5	TGCGCCAGCAGCTGGGACACGGCGGCCCAGTACTTC	CASSWDTAAQYF
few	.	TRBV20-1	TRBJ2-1	TGCAGTGCTAGAGATGTAGCGAGCCCCTACAATGAGCAGTTCTTC	CSARDVASPYNEQFF
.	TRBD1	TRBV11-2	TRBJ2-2	TGTGCCAGCAGCCGGACAGGGTCCGGGGAGCTGTTTTTT	CASSRTGSGELFF
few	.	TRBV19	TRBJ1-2	TGTGCCAGTTTGGGACCCTCCGACTATGGCTACACCTTC	CASLGPSDYGYTF
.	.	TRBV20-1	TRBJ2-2	TGCAGTGCCAGTGGGATCGGGAGTGGCACCGGGGAGCTGTTTTTT	CSASGIGSGTGELFF
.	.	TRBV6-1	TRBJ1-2	TGTGCCAGCAGTGGGTTCAACTATGGCTACACCTTC	CASSGFNYGYTF
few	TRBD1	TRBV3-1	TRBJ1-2	TGTGCCAGCAGCCCGACAGGGTTTGCAGGGGAATCAAACTATGGCTACACCTTC	CASSPTGFAGESNYGYTF
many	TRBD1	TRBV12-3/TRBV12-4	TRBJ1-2	TGTGCCAGCAGTCTCGGACAGGGGGTGGGGTATGGCTACACCTTC	CASSLGQGVGYGYTF
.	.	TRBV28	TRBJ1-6	TGTGCCAGCAGTTTACGGCAGCGGAATTCACCCCTCCACTTT	CASSLRQRNSPLHF
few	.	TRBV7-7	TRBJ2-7	TGTGCCAGCAGCTTAGAATGGGGACACCCACTCCCCTACGAGCAGTACTTC	CASSLEWGHPLPYEQYF
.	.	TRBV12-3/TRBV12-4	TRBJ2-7	TGTGCCAGCAGTTTATATGGGGGGGGGCAAAACTACGAGCAGTACTTC	CASSLYGGGQNYEQYF